Described below is a single T cell receptor beta chain sequence and its context. As yet, its antigen is unknown. These data come from a study of blood T cells in healthy people across ages. The study's findings and limits: Strong correlation existed between TCR beta diversity and naive T cell percentage.

A second PCR, run for about 7 to 11 cycles, used a sample-barcoded 5' primer plus a J-beta primer mix. MiXCR, applied by TCRdb to the 5' RACE reads, yields one record per CDR3 protein. Of about 770,000 distinct CDR3 sequences listed, approximately 48% were seen once; the top ten hold under 20%. The TCR originated in a man aged 55 to 69 in good health. The sequencing sample was made of blood.

CDR3 nucleotides: TGTGCCAGCAGCCAGAGGGGACAGTTCTATGGCTACACCTTC. Translated, it gives CASSQRGQFYGYTF. The chain recombines TRBV3-1 with TRBJ1-2; 7 bases line up with TRBD1. Unmatched junction bases numbered 5, after V lost 3 bases and J lost 4 bases. The CDR3 has 14 amino acids. Germline V gene sequence: CDR1 LGHDT, CDR2 YNNKEL (reference sequence).